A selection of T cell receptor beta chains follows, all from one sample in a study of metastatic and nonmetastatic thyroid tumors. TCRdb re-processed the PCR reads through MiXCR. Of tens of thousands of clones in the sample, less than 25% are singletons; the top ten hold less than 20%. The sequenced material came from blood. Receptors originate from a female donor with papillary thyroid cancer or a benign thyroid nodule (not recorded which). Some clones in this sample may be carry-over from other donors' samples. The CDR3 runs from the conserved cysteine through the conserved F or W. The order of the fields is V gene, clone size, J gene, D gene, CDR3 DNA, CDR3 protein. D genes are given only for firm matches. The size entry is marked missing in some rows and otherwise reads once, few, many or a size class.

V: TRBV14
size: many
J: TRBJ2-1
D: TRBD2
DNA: TGTGCCAGCAGCCAAGGGACTAGCGGGATGTACAATGAGCAGTTCTTC
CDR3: CASSQGTSGMYNEQFF

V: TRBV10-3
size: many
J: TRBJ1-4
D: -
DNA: TGTGCCACAGGGGAAACTAATGAAAAACTGTTTTTT
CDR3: CATGETNEKLFF

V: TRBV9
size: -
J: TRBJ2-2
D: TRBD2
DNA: TGTGCCAGCAGCGAGAGACGGGAGGGGAGGCTGTTTTTT
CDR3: CASSERREGRLFF

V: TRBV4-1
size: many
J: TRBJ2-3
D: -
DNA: TGCGCCAGCAGCCAAGCCGGGACGGCAGATACGCAGTATTTT
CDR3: CASSQAGTADTQYF

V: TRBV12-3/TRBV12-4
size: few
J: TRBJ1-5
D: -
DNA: TGTGCCAGCAGTTTCGATCTTAGCAATCAGCCCCAGCATTTT
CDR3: CASSFDLSNQPQHF

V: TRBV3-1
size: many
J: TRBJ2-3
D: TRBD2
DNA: TGTGCCAGCAGCCAAGTTTCCCTAGCGGGATTCACAGATACGCAGTATTTT
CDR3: CASSQVSLAGFTDTQYF

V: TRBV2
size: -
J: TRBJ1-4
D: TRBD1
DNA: TGTGCCAGCAGCCGTTCAGGGGGCTTTAACGAAAAACTGTTTTTT
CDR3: CASSRSGGFNEKLFF

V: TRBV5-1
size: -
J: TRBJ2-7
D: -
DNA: TGCGCCAGCAGAGACGGGGGTTCCTACGAGCAGTACTTC
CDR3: CASRDGGSYEQYF

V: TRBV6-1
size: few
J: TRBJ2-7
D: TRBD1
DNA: TGTGCCAGCAGTGAAGAAATACAGGGGGCATACGAGCAGTACTTC
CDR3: CASSEEIQGAYEQYF

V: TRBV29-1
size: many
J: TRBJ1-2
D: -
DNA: TGCAGCGTTGAACCTCTCGCGGGCCTAGGGTATGGCTACACCTTC
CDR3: CSVEPLAGLGYGYTF

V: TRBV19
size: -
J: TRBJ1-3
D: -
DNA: TGTGCCAGTAGTCGGGGTACTGTAAACACCATATATTTT
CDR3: CASSRGTVNTIYF

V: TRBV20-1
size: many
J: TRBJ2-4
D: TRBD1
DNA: TGCAGTGCTAGTCAACAGGGGCTGGTCATTCAGTACTTC
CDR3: CSASQQGLVIQYF

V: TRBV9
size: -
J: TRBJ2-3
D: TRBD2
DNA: TGTGCCAGCAGCGTCGCTCCTAGCGGGCGCCCAGGAGATACGCAGTATTTT
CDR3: CASSVAPSGRPGDTQYF

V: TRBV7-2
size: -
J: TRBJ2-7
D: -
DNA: TGTGCCAGCAGCTTGAGACTAGAGACCTACGAGCAGTACTTC
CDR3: CASSLRLETYEQYF

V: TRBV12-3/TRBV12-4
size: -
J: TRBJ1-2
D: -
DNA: TGTGCCAGCATCCCCCGACCTTCGACTAACTATGGCTACACCTTC
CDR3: CASIPRPSTNYGYTF

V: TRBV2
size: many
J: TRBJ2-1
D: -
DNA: TGTGCCAGCAGATTATTCAACAATGAGCAGTTCTTC
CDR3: CASRLFNNEQFF

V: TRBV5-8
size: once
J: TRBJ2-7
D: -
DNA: TGTGCCAGCAGCAGGGGACTTTTCTACGAGCAGTACTTC
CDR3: CASSRGLFYEQYF

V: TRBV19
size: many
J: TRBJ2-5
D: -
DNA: TGTGCCAGTAGTACCGGGACTTCGGGGACCCAGTACTTC
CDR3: CASSTGTSGTQYF

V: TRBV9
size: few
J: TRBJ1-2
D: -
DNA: TGTGCCAGCAGCCCACAGAACGGTGTCTACATCTTC
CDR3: CASSPQNGVYIF

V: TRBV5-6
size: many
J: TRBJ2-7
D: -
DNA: TGTGCCAGCAGCTTGGGGCACGAGCAGTACTTC
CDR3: CASSLGHEQYF

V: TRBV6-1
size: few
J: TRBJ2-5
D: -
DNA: TGTGCCAGCAGTATGGTCCCAGGGTGGAGTACACAAGAGACCCAGTACTTC
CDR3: CASSMVPGWSTQETQYF

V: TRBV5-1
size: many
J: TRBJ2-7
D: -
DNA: TGCGCCAGCAGCCCGGGGGTCAACTACGAGCAGTACTTC
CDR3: CASSPGVNYEQYF

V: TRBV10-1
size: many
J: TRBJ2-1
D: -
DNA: TGCGCCAGCAGTGAAGTTCCTGTTGAGGAGCAGTTCTTC
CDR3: CASSEVPVEEQFF

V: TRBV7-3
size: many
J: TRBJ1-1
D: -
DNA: TGTGCCAGCAGCTTAATAATGGTACCGAACACTGAAGCTTTCTTT
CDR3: CASSLIMVPNTEAFF

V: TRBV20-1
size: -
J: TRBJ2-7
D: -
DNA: TGCAGTGCTTACCCGGGACCACCTAAAGTTGACGAGCAGTACTTC
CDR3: CSAYPGPPKVDEQYF

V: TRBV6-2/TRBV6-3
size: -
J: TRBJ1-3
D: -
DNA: TGTGCCAGCAGCGCCATTGACTCTGGAAACACCATATATTTT
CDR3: CASSAIDSGNTIYF

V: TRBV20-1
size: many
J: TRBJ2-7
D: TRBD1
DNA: TGCAGTGCTAATCCACTAACAGGGGGTAGGGACGAGCAGTACTTC
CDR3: CSANPLTGGRDEQYF

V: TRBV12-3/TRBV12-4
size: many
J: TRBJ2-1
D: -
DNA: TGTGCCAGCAGACCTCTAGCCGGGACGGCCTACAATGAGCAGTTCTTC
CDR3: CASRPLAGTAYNEQFF

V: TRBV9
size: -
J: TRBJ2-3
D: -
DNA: TGTGCCAGCAGCGCGACAGGGACTAGCACAGATACGCAGTATTTT
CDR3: CASSATGTSTDTQYF

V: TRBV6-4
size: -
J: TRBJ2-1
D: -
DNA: TGTGCCAGCAGTGACGGGTACAACCTTGGGCAGTTCTTC
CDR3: CASSDGYNLGQFF

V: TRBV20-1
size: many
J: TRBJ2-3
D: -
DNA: TGCAGTGCTAGAGATCATTCGGTTAGCACAGATACGCAGTATTTT
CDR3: CSARDHSVSTDTQYF

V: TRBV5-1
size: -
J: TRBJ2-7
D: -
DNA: TGCGCCAGCAGCTTGGCCAAGGTGGCAGGGGAGCCCTACGAGCAGTACTTC
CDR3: CASSLAKVAGEPYEQYF

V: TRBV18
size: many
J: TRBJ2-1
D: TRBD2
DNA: TGTGCCAGCTCACCACTCCTAGCGGGAGGGATAGCGAATGAGCAGTTCTTC
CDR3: CASSPLLAGGIANEQFF

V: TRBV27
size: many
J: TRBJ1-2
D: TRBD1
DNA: TGTGCCAGCAGTCCCTCAGGCAAATACGGGACAGATGAAGGCTACACCTTC
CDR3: CASSPSGKYGTDEGYTF

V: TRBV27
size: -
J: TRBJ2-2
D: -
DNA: TGTGCTAGCAGTTTATTGAACACCGGTGAGCTGTTTTTT
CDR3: CASSLLNTGELFF

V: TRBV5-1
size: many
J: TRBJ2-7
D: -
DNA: TGCGCCAGCAGCCTCACCGACAGCTTTCCCCGCTACGAGCAGTACTTC
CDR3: CASSLTDSFPRYEQYF

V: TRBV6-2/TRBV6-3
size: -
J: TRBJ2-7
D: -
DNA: TGTGCCAGCAGTTACGAGAATAGAGGGAGGACATACTACGAGCAGTACTTC
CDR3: CASSYENRGRTYYEQYF

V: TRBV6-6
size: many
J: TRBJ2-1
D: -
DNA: TGTGCCAGCAGTTACACTAGTTTCAATGAGCAGTTCTTC
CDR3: CASSYTSFNEQFF

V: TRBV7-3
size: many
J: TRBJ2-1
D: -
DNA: TGTGCCAGCAGCTTAGCGGACTGGCGGAATGAGCAGTTCTTC
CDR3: CASSLADWRNEQFF

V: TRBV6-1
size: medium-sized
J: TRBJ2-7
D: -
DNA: TGTGCCAGCAGTACCAACAGGGCAAGCGAGCAGTACTTC
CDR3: CASSTNRASEQYF

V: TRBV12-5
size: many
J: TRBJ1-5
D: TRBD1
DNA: TGTGCTAGTGGTTTGGGGGGACAGGGTGGTCAGCCCCAGCATTTT
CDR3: CASGLGGQGGQPQHF

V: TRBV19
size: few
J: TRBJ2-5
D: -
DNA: TGTGCCAGTAGTATTCTTGGGGCAGGCCAAGAGACCCAGTACTTC
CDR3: CASSILGAGQETQYF

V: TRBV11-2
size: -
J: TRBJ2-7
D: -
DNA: TGTGCCAGCAGCCTACTAGGGGAGGAGCAGTACTTC
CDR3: CASSLLGEEQYF

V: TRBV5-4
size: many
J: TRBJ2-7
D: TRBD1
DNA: TGTGCCAGCAGCTCCACAGGGGGCTACGAGCAGTACTTC
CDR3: CASSSTGGYEQYF

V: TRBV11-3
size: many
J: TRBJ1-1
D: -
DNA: TGTGCCAGGGACACTCAGAAAGCTTTCTTT
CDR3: CARDTQKAFF

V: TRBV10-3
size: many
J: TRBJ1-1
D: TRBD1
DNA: TGTGCCATCAGGGCGCGACAGGGGGAGGCCACTGAAGCTTTCTTT
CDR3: CAIRARQGEATEAFF

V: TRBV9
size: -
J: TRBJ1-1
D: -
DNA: TGTGCCATCAGCGTAGGAGGGGCAGGTCCGGCTTTCTTT
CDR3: CAISVGGAGPAFF

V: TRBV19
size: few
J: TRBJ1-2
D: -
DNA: TGTGCCAGTAGTCCAGGGACGGTTTGTGGCTACACCTTC
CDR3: CASSPGTVCGYTF

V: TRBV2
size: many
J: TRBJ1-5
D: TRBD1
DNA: TGTGCCAGCAGGGTCGACAGGGCTCAGCCCCAGCATTTT
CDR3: CASRVDRAQPQHF

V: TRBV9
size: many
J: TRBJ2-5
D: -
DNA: TGTGCCAGCAGCGGATCAGGGGTGGTCGAGACCCAGTACTTC
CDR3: CASSGSGVVETQYF

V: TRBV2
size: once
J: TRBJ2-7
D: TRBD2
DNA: TGTGCCAGCACCGTGAGGTTGACTAGCGGGAGCGACGAGCAGTACTTC
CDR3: CASTVRLTSGSDEQYF